This TCR beta chain was sequenced in a study of PD-1 blockade in classical Hodgkin lymphoma. General study results and limits: Relative to healthy donors, newly diagnosed patients reportedly had lower baseline TCR diversity, which was reported as lower still in relapsed/refractory patients.

Sequencing used immunoSEQ multiplex PCR; TCRdb keeps in-frame clones, though not all of them. The sample includes approximately 65,000 clones, roughly 92% of them seen just once. Noted time point: cycle 4 day 1 (C4D1), after around six weeks of nivolumab. Every patient relapsed after autologous stem cell transplantation, and brentuximab vedotin exposure varied. For this clone: Its antigen is as yet unknown.

V shed 2 bases, J shed 2 bases, and the junction held 7 bases outside the gene matches. CDR3 length: 16 amino acids. The germline V gene encodes CDR1 SGHVS and CDR2 FQNEAQ. This specimen was peripheral blood mononuclear cells (PBMCs), taken before the fourth cycle of nivolumab. This TCR was recovered from a human donor with classical Hodgkin lymphoma. This chain links TRBV7-8 with TRBJ2-3; 7 positions match TRBD2. This CDR3 reads CASSLTRDYFTDTQYF. In nucleotides, the CDR3 is TGTGCCAGCAGCTTAACCCGGGACTACTTCACAGATACGCAGTATTTT. The whole variable domain, filled in from reference TRBV7-8 and TRBJ2-3, reads GAGVSQSPRYKVAKRGQDVALRCDPISGHVSLFWYQQALGQGPEFLTYFQNEAQLDKSGLPSDRFFAERPEGSVSTLKIQRTQQEDSAVYLCASSLTRDYFTDTQYFGPGTRLTVL.